This entry lists 15 T cell receptor beta chains sequenced from one sample in a study of CD8+ T cells in alopecia areata. Isolated RNA was reverse transcribed into cDNA used as the sequencing template. Method: immunoSEQ multiplex PCR; TCRdb's copy keeps in-frame clones and lacks some. The data hold about 140,000 clones, with approximately 86% observed a single time. Treatment described: oral pan-JAK inhibitor, 5-10 mg twice daily. Here the sequenced sample was CD8+ T cells sorted from blood, taken at week 4, from a patient treated with tofacitinib. The receptors were gathered from a human donor with alopecia areata.

J is TRBJ1-2 and V is TRBV5-1, with D possibly TRBD1 on 5 matching bases. The CDR3 contains 15 residues. Germline V gene lookup returns CDR1 SGHRS and CDR2 YFSETQ. Trimming pared 1 base from V and 7 bases from J, leaving 17 bases between. The CDR3 DNA is TGCGCCAGCAGCTTGTATAGGGGCTTCGCGGGTGGCTACACCTTC. This gives the protein CASSLYRGFAGGYTF.

The rearrangement joins TRBV4-1 to TRBJ2-2; tentative D call: TRBD2 (5 bases). The V gene lost 4 bases and the J gene lost 6 bases, with 12 bases spanning the gap. Germline lookup yields CDR1 MGHRA and CDR2 YSYEKL. The CDR3 is 14 amino acids. The CDR3 bases are TGCGCCAGCAGCCTATATAGCGAATCCGGGGAGCTGTTTTTT. Translating gives CASSLYSESGELFF.

This chain links TRBV30 with TRBJ2-7; D is possibly TRBD2 (5 bases). The CDR3 length is 13 residues. The germline gives CDR1 GTSNPN, CDR2 SVGIG (reference sequence). V lost 0 bases and J lost 3, with 9 bases in between. CDR3: CAWSVREYYEQYF. In DNA form, the CDR3 reads TGTGCCTGGAGTGTTCGGGAATACTACGAGCAGTACTTC.

V is TRBV27 and J is TRBJ2-1, with 7 positions matching TRBD1. From germline, CDR1 is MNHEY and CDR2 SMNVEV (reference sequence). The CDR3 length is 12 residues. Trimming took 6 bases from V and 7 from J; bases not matched to a gene: 3. The DNA for the CDR3 is TGTGCCAGCAGGACAGGGTTGAATGAGCAGTTCTTC. It translates to CASRTGLNEQFF.

This clone has only one observation. This chain uses TRBV7-9 with TRBJ2-3; D not resolved. V was clipped by 1 base and J by 4 bases, with 6 bases between them. Germline V lookup: CDR1 SEHNR, CDR2 FQNEAQ (reference sequence). The CDR3 extends over 13 amino acids. The CDR3 loop is CASSLESSDTQYF. The CDR3 DNA follows: TGTGCCAGCAGCTTAGAGAGCTCAGATACGCAGTATTTT.

The rearrangement links TRBV13 to TRBJ2-4; D is perhaps TRBD1 or TRBD2 (5 bases each). CDR3 size: 14 residues. The V gene lost 3 bases and the J gene lost 1 base, with 7 bases spanning the gap. Per the germline V gene, CDR1 is PRHDT and CDR2 is FYEKMQ (reference sequence). CDR3 protein: CASSFGAAKNIQYF. CDR3 DNA sequence: TGTGCCAGCAGCTTCGGGGCGGCCAAAAACATTCAGTACTTC.

This clone was counted once. The chain couples TRBV15 to TRBJ1-1; tentatively, D is TRBD1 (5 bases). With 1 base removed from V and 7 bases from J, the gap between germline ends came to 10 bases. From germline, CDR1 is LNHNV and CDR2 YYDKDF (reference sequence). The CDR3 has 13 amino acids. The CDR3 bases are TGTGCCACCAGCAGAGGACAGCTTATTGAAGCTTTCTTT. Translation gives CATSRGQLIEAFF.

This chain connects TRBV6-5 to TRBJ2-5; the D is unclear. The V end was cut by 5 bases, the J end by 0 bases, with 7 bases between. The CDR3 runs to 13 residues. CDR1 is MNHEY, CDR2 SVGAGI, per germline. The CDR3 protein is CASSAGYQETQYF. Here the CDR3 DNA reads TGTGCCAGCAGTGCCGGGTACCAAGAGACCCAGTACTTC.

The V and J genes are TRBV7-9 and TRBJ1-1; unclear D gene. The CDR3 sequence is 15 residues long. The germline V gene encodes CDR1 SEHNR and CDR2 FQNEAQ (reference sequence). The V gene lost 4 bases and the J gene lost 1 base, with 13 bases spanning the gap. The CDR3 region has the DNA TGTGCCAGCAGCTGGACGGATCGCGGGAACACTGAAGCTTTCTTT. It is translated as CASSWTDRGNTEAFF.

The chain combines TRBV29-1 with TRBJ2-1; perhaps TRBD2 as D (5 bases). Germline CDR1 SQVTM, CDR2 ANQGSEA. V was pared by 6 bases and J by 10 bases, with 16 bases between. The CDR3 totals 12 residues. The CDR3 sequence is CSVPRGSGEQFF. CDR3 in DNA: TGCAGCGTGCCCCGGGGTTCGGGGGAGCAGTTCTTC.

The chain recombines TRBV11-3 with TRBJ2-7; D is perhaps TRBD2 (6 bases). V was pared by 3 bases and J by 0 bases, with 6 bases between. The CDR3 has 13 amino acids. Germline assignment: CDR1 SGHNT and CDR2 YENEEA. The CDR3 loop is CASSFSGSYEQYF. The CDR3 coding sequence is TGTGCCAGCAGCTTTAGCGGCTCCTACGAGCAGTACTTC.

The chain joins TRBV30 to TRBJ2-7; a weak D match, TRBD2 (6 bases). Per the germline V gene, CDR1 is GTSNPN and CDR2 is SVGIG (reference sequence). The V and J ends lost 2 bases and 2 bases respectively, with 13 bases between them. The CDR3 contains 14 residues. The CDR3 DNA reads as TGTGCCTGGAGTTTTTTGCCGGGGGCCTACGAGCAGTACTTC. It encodes CAWSFLPGAYEQYF. Based on the CDR3 plus reference TRBV30 and TRBJ2-7, the full variable domain is SQTIHQWPATLVQPVGSPLSLECTVEGTSNPNLYWYRQAAGRGLQLLFYSVGIGQISSEVPQNLSASRPQDRQFILSSKKLLLSDSGFYLCAWSFLPGAYEQYFGPGTRLTVT.

The chain uses TRBV5-6 and TRBJ2-7, with 8 bases that match TRBD1. The junction had 9 bases not matched to a gene; V was cut back by 5 bases and J by 2 bases. Germline values: CDR1 SGHDT, CDR2 YYEEEE. CDR3 length: 15 amino acids. Here the CDR3 DNA reads TGTGCCAGCAGTTCCACCGGGACAGGACCCTACGAGCAGTACTTC. It codes for CASSSTGTGPYEQYF. The entire variable domain, with the rest obtained from reference TRBV5-6 and TRBJ2-7, is as follows: DAGVTQSPTHLIKTRGQQVTLRCSPKSGHDTVSWYQQALGQGPQFIFQYYEEEERQRGNFPDRFSGHQFPNYSSELNVNALLLGDSALYLCASSSTGTGPYEQYFGPGTRLTVT.

V gene TRBV5-4 combines with J gene TRBJ2-7, with D perhaps matching TRBD2 (6 bases). Between the trimmed V and J ends, which lost 0 bases and 0 bases, there was a span of 10 bases. Germline V gene sequence: CDR1 SGHNT, CDR2 YYREEE (reference sequence). The CDR3 runs to 15 residues. CDR3 sequence reads: CASSLVEGLSYEQYF. The CDR3 DNA sequence: TGTGCCAGCAGCTTGGTGGAGGGGCTCTCCTACGAGCAGTACTTC.

This sequence joins TRBV29-1 and TRBJ1-2, with D perhaps TRBD1 (6 bases). Per the germline V gene, CDR1 is SQVTM and CDR2 is ANQGSEA. V lost 3 bases, J lost 4 bases, and 12 bases lay in between. The CDR3 loop spans 13 amino acids. CDR3 nucleotide sequence: TGCAGCGTTGACCTGACAGGCCCCTATGGCTACACCTTC. Encoded protein: CSVDLTGPYGYTF.